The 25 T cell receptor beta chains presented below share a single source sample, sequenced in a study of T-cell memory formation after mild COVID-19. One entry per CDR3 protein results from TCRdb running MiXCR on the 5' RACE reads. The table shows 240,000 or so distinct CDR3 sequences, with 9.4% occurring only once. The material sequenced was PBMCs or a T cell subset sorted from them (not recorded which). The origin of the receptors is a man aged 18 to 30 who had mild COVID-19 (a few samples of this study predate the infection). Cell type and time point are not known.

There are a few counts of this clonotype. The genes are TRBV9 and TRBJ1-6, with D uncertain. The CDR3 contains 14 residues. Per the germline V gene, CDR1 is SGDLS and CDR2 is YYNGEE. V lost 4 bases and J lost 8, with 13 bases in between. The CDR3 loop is CASSPEPKYSPLHF. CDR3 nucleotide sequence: TGTGCCAGCAGCCCAGAGCCAAAATATTCACCCCTCCACTTT.

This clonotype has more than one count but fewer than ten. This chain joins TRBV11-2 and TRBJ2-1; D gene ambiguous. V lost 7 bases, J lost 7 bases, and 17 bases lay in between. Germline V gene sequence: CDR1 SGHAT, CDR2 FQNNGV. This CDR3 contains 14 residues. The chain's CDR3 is CASTLGPRLNEQFF. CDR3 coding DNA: TGTGCCAGCACCCTCGGACCTAGGCTGAATGAGCAGTTCTTC.

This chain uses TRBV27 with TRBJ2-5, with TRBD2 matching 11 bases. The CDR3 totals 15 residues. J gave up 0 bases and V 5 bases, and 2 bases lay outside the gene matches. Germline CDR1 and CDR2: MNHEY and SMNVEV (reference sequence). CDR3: CASSETSGDQETQYF. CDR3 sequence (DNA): TGTGCCAGCAGTGAGACTAGCGGGGACCAAGAGACCCAGTACTTC.

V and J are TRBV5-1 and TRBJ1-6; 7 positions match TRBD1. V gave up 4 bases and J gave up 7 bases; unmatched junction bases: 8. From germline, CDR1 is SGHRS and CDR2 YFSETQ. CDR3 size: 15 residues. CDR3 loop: CASSGWTGGNSPLHF. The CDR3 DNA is TGCGCCAGCAGCGGCTGGACAGGAGGCAATTCACCCCTCCACTTT.

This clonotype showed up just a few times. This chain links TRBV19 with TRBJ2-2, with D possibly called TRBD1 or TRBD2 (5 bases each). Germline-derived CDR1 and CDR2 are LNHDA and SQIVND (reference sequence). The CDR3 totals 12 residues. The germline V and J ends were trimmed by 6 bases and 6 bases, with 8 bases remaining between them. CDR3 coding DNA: TGTGCCAGTAGACTGGGGGCCGGGGAGCTGTTTTTT. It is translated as CASRLGAGELFF.

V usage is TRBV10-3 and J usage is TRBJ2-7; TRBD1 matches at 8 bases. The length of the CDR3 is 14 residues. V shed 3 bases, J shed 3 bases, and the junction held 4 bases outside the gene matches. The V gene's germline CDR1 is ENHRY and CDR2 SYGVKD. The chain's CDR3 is CAISDWTGNYEQYF. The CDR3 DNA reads TGTGCCATCAGTGATTGGACAGGGAACTACGAGCAGTACTTC.

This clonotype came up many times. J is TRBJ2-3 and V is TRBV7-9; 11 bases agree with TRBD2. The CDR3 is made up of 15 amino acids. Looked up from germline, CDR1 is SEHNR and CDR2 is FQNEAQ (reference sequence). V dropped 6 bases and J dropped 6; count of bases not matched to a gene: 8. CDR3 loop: CASSVTSGATDTQYF. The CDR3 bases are TGTGCCAGCAGTGTGACTAGCGGGGCGACGGATACGCAGTATTTT.

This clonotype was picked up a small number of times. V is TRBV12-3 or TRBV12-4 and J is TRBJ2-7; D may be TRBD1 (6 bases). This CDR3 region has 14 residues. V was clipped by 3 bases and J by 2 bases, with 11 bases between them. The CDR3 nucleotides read TGTGCCAGCAGTTTTACAGGGAAAACCTACGAGCAGTACTTC. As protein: CASSFTGKTYEQYF.

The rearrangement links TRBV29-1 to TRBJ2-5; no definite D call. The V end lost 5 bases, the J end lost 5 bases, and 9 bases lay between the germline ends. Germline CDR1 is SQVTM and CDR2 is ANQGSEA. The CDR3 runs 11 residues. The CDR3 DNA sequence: TGCAGCGTTAATCGTGGGGAGACCCAGTACTTC. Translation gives CSVNRGETQYF.

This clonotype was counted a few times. CDR3 in DNA: TGTGCCAGCAGCTTCAGCGGGGGAGATACGCAGTATTTT. It encodes CASSFSGGDTQYF. The rearrangement uses TRBV7-2 and TRBJ2-3; 8 nucleotides match TRBD2. V shed 3 bases, J shed 5 bases, and the junction held 1 base outside the gene matches. From germline, CDR1 is SGHTA and CDR2 FQGNSA. CDR3 length: 13 amino acids. The variable domain in full, completed from reference TRBV7-2 and TRBJ2-3, reads GAGVSQSPSNKVTEKGKDVELRCDPISGHTALYWYRQSLGQGLEFLIYFQGNSAPDKSGLPSDRFSAERTGGSVSTLTIQRTQQEDSAVYLCASSFSGGDTQYFGPGTRLTVL.

CDR3 DNA sequence: TGTGCCAGCAGCTTAGTGGCCCAGGGGGATTACGAGCAGTACGTC. This gives the protein CASSLVAQGDYEQYV. This chain joins TRBV11-2 and TRBJ2-7; TRBD1 matches at 7 bases. Germline values: CDR1 SGHAT, CDR2 FQNNGV. The CDR3 is made up of 15 amino acids. V gave up 1 base and J gave up 4 bases; unmatched junction bases: 7.

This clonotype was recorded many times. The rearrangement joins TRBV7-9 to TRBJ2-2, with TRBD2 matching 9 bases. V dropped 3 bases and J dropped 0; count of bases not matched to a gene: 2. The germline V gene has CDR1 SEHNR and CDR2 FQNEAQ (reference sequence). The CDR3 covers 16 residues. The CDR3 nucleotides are TGTGCCAGCAGCTTCTTAGCGGGGGCGAACACCGGGGAGCTGTTTTTT. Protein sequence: CASSFLAGANTGELFF.

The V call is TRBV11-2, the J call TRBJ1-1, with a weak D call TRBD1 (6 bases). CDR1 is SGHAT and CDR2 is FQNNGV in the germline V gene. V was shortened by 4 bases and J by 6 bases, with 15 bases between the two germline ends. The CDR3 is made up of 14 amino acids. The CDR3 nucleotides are TGTGCCAGCAGCTCCTTACAGGGACGGGCTGAAGCTTTCTTT. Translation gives CASSSLQGRAEAFF.

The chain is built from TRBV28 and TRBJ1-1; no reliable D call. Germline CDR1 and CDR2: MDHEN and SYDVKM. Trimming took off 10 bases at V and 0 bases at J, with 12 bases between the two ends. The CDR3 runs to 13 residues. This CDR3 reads CAIIRRLNTEAFF. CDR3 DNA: TGTGCCATCATAAGAAGGTTGAACACTGAAGCTTTCTTT.

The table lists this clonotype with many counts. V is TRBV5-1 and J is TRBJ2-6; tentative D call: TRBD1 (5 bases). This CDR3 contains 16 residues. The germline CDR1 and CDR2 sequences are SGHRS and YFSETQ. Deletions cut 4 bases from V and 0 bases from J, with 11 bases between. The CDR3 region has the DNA TGCGCCAGCAGCCCAAGACAGAGCTCTGGGGCCAACGTCCTGACTTTC. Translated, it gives CASSPRQSSGANVLTF. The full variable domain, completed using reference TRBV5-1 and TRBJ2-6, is KAGVTQTPRYLIKTRGQQVTLSCSPISGHRSVSWYQQTPGQGLQFLFEYFSETQRNKGNFPGRFSGRQFSNSRSEMNVSTLELGDSALYLCASSPRQSSGANVLTFGAGSRLTVL.

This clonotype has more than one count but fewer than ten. The CDR3 region is CASSLFDLGNTEAFF. Here the CDR3 DNA reads TGCGCCAGCAGCTTGTTCGACTTGGGTAACACTGAAGCTTTCTTT. This rearrangement joins TRBV5-1 to TRBJ1-1, with D unresolved. The V gene lost 1 base and the J gene lost 2 bases, with 12 bases spanning the gap. The CDR3 extends over 15 amino acids. The germline V gene has CDR1 SGHRS and CDR2 YFSETQ.

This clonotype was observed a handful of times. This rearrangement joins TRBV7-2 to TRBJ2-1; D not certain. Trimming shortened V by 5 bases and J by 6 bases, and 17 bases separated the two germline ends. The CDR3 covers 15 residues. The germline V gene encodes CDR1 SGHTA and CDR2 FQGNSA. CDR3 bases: TGTGCCAGCAGCCCGGCATTTTCCGTGGCCAATGAGCAGTTCTTC. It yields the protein CASSPAFSVANEQFF.

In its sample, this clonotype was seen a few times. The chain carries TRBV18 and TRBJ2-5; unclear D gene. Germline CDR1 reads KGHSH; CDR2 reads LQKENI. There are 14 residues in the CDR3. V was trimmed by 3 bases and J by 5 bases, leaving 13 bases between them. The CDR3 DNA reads TGTGCCAGCTCACCGGTCAGCTTCGGGGAGACCCAGTACTTC. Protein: CASSPVSFGETQYF.

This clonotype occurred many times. This CDR3 is CASSQSWGDPYEQYF. The DNA of the CDR3 is TGTGCCAGCAGCCAATCATGGGGGGACCCCTACGAGCAGTACTTC. The chain links TRBV4-2 to TRBJ2-7; tentatively, D is TRBD2 (6 bases). CDR1 is LGHNA and CDR2 is YNFKEQ in the germline V gene. V was trimmed by 2 bases and J by 2 bases, leaving 13 bases between them. This CDR3 comprises 15 residues.

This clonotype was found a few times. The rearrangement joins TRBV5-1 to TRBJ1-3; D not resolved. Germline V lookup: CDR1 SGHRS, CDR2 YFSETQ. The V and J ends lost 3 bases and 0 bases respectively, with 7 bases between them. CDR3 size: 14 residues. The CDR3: CASSSGNSGNTIYF. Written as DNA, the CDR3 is TGCGCCAGCAGCTCGGGGAACTCTGGAAACACCATATATTTT.

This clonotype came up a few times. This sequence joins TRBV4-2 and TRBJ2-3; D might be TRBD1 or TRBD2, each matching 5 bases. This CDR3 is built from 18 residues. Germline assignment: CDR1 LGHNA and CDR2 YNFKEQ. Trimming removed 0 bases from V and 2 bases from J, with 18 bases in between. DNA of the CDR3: TGTGCCAGCAGCCAAGATCGATCAGGGACCTACTACACAGATACGCAGTATTTT. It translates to CASSQDRSGTYYTDTQYF.

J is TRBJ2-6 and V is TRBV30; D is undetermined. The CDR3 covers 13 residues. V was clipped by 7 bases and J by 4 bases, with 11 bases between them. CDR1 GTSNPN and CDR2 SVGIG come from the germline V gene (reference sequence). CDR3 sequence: CASDASGANVLTF. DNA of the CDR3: TGTGCCTCGGACGCTTCCGGGGCCAACGTCCTGACTTTC.

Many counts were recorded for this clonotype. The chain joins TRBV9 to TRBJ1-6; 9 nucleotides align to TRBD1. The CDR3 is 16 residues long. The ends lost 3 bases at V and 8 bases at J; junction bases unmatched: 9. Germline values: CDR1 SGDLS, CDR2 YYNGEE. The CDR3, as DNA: TGTGCCAGCAGCGCAGGGGCTGGACAGGGGCATTCACCCCTCCACTTT. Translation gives CASSAGAGQGHSPLHF.

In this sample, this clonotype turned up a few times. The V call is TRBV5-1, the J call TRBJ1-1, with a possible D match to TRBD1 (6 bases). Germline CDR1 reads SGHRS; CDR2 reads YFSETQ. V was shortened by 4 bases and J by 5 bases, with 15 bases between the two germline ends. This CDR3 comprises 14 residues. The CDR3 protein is CASSPGAGVTEAFF. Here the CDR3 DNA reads TGCGCCAGCAGCCCGGGGGCAGGGGTGACTGAAGCTTTCTTT.

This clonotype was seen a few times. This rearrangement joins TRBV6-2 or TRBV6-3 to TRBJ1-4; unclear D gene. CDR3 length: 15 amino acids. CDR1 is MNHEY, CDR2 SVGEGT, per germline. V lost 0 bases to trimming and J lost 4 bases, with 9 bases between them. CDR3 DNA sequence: TGTGCCAGCAGTTACTCTATCGGAGATAATGAAAAACTGTTTTTT. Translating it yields CASSYSIGDNEKLFF.